This T cell receptor (beta chain) was recovered during a study of liver allograft versus peripheral blood T cells. Study-level background: The study compared liver allograft T cell receptor repertoires against peripheral blood repertoires of liver transplant recipients.

As regards this clonotype: The target antigen is unknown.

V lost 5 bases to trimming and J lost 0 bases, with 5 bases between them. This CDR3 is built from 12 residues. Germline lookup yields CDR1 GTSNPN and CDR2 SVGIG (reference sequence). Study observations and caveats: Reports indicated that T cell receptor repertoires inside liver allografts differed from those in peripheral blood.

TCRdb fed the reads into MiXCR, producing one record per CDR3 protein. The sample holds about 13,000 distinct CDR3 sequences, less than 20% seen once. The TCR originated in a human patient who had a liver transplant. Some T cells may trace back to the graft donor. The genes are TRBV30 and TRBJ1-3, with D hard to call. CDR3 protein: CAWDNSGNTIYF. Here the CDR3 DNA reads TGTGCCTGGGACAACTCTGGAAACACCATATATTTT.